The rows below give T cell receptor beta chains drawn from one sample of a study of T-cell memory formation after mild COVID-19. TCRdb recomputed calls from the 5' RACE reads with MiXCR, one row per CDR3 protein. The top ten clones hold less than 10% of a sample with roughly 610,000 distinct CDR3 sequences, 15% to 20% of them seen once. The sample was PBMCs or a T cell subset sorted from them (not recorded which). These receptor sequences come from an adult woman who had mild COVID-19 (a few samples of this study predate the infection). Cell type and time point are not known. Each CDR3 is given with its conserved first and last residue. Fields, in order: clone size, V gene, D gene, CDR3 protein. D genes are given only for firm matches. Part of the rows lack a size; the others show once, few, many or a class for expanded clones.

clone size: NA
V gene: TRBV6-6
D gene: TRBD1
CDR3 protein: CASSYSTGFQPQHF

clone size: NA
V gene: TRBV18
D gene: NA
CDR3 protein: CASSDLRSSYEQYF

clone size: NA
V gene: TRBV4-3
D gene: TRBD1
CDR3 protein: CASSHDTGGPYNEQFF

clone size: NA
V gene: TRBV30
D gene: TRBD2
CDR3 protein: CAWSTTGTSRDTQYF

clone size: many
V gene: TRBV20-1
D gene: TRBD2
CDR3 protein: CSARDIWTSGGHFPRTDTQYF

clone size: few
V gene: TRBV20-1
D gene: TRBD2
CDR3 protein: CSARDLSGGYNEQFF

clone size: NA
V gene: TRBV4-1
D gene: NA
CDR3 protein: CASSQGLLTVITGELFF

clone size: NA
V gene: TRBV9
D gene: NA
CDR3 protein: CASSVESGDSPLHF

clone size: NA
V gene: TRBV4-2
D gene: TRBD1
CDR3 protein: CASSQAPGGDEQYF

clone size: NA
V gene: TRBV15
D gene: TRBD1
CDR3 protein: CATSKRDRDDEQYF